This T cell receptor (beta chain) originates from a study of T cells in Graves' hyperthyroidism and ophthalmopathy. Germline V CDR1 and CDR2: SGHVS, FNYEAQ. Trimming stripped 4 bases from V and 6 bases from J, with 21 bases between. This CDR3 spans 16 amino acids. RNA transcripts yielded amplified TCR beta CDR3 regions. The TCR CDR3 was amplified in a first-round RT-PCR using the HTBI primer set. MiXCR was run by TCRdb on the multiplex PCR reads, yielding one entry per CDR3 protein. The table lists hundreds of thousands of distinct CDR3 sequences, 35% to 40% of them singletons. This clonotype has at least ten counts.

This chain connects TRBV7-6 to TRBJ1-1; D might be TRBD1 (5 bases). Sequenced material: blood. The TCR originated in a man younger than 35 with Graves' hyperthyroidism. CDR3 DNA sequence: TGTGCCAGCAGCTCCCATTCCGGGACGCTTGTGGCTGAAGCTTTCTTT. Protein sequence: CASSSHSGTLVAEAFF.